This is a list of T cell receptor beta chains from one sample in a study of cytomegalovirus exposure and HLA in healthy donors. TCRdb's table, derived via immunoSEQ multiplex PCR, lists solely in-frame clones and lacks some. This sample carries about 160,000 clones, approximately 86% of them seen once, and the ten largest clones take about 2%. Material: PBMCs. These receptors originate from a man under 40 in good health and CMV-seropositive. Both conserved end residues are part of each CDR3. The order of the fields is J gene, D gene, V gene, clone size, CDR3 DNA, CDR3 protein. The D gene is left open where the match is weak. Clone size, where shown, is once, few, many, or a class for clones that have expanded.

>TRBJ2-7|TRBD1|TRBV9|NA
TGTGCCAGCAGCGACGGGACAGGGGGGTCCTACGAGCAGTACTTC
CASSDGTGGSYEQYF
>TRBJ2-1|NA|TRBV5-1|NA
TGCGCCAGCAGCTTAAGCGGACCTGGGGAGGATGAGCAGTTCTTC
CASSLSGPGEDEQFF
>TRBJ1-4|NA|TRBV5-1|NA
TGCGCCAGCAGCTCGGGGTTGGGCAGCTCTCCAACTAATGAAAAACTGTTTTTT
CASSSGLGSSPTNEKLFF
>TRBJ1-2|NA|TRBV4-3|NA
TGCGCCAGCAGCCAAGAACGGGGAAGATATGGCTACGCCTTC
CASSQERGRYGYAF
>TRBJ2-1|TRBD1|TRBV7-9|NA
TGTGCCAGCAGTAACCGGGACAGGGATTCCTACAATGAGCAGTTCTTC
CASSNRDRDSYNEQFF
>TRBJ2-7|TRBD2|TRBV29-1|NA
TGCAGCGTTCGGACTAGCGGTTCCTACGAGCAGTACTTC
CSVRTSGSYEQYF
>TRBJ2-1|NA|TRBV4-3|NA
TGCGCCAGCAGCCTCGACACGGCGTTTGGTAACAATGAGCAGTTCTTC
CASSLDTAFGNNEQFF
>TRBJ1-1|NA|TRBV4-1|NA
TGCGCCAGCAGCCAAGAAGCGGCAACTACCCCTGAAGCTTTCTTT
CASSQEAATTPEAFF
>TRBJ1-1|NA|TRBV15|NA
TGTGCCACCAGCAGAGTTGGCTGGGGCCTGAACACTGAAGCTTTCTTT
CATSRVGWGLNTEAFF
>TRBJ1-2|NA|TRBV29-1|once
TGCAGCGTTGGAGTTCTCGCAGGATCCTATGGCTACACCTTC
CSVGVLAGSYGYTF
>TRBJ1-1|NA|TRBV6-5|NA
TGTGCCAGCAGTAATGGAGCGCCGAACACTGAAGCTTTCTTT
CASSNGAPNTEAFF
>TRBJ2-7|NA|TRBV4-1|NA
TGCGCCAGCAGTGGGCACCGCTCCTACGAGCAGTACTTC
CASSGHRSYEQYF
>TRBJ1-5|TRBD1|TRBV5-5|NA
TGTGCCAGCAGCTTTAACAGGGGAGGAAATCAGCCCCAGCATTTT
CASSFNRGGNQPQHF
>TRBJ2-7|NA|TRBV5-4|NA
TGTGCCAGCAGCTCCGTCTACGAGCAGTACTTC
CASSSVYEQYF
>TRBJ2-7|NA|TRBV4-3|NA
TGCGCCAGCAGCCCCGGACAGCGTGACTCCTACGAGCAGTACTTC
CASSPGQRDSYEQYF
>TRBJ2-5|NA|TRBV2|NA
TGTGCCACCGGGCGCGGGGAGACCCAGTACTTC
CATGRGETQYF
>TRBJ1-5|NA|TRBV21-1|NA
TGTGCCAGCAGCAAAGAGCGTTTTTGGAGGGATCCTCAGCCCCAGCATTTT
CASSKERFWRDPQPQHF
>TRBJ2-3|TRBD2|TRBV5-1|NA
TGCGCCAGCAGCTTCTTAGCGGGGGGGCAAACAGATACGCAGTATTTT
CASSFLAGGQTDTQYF
>TRBJ1-1|NA|TRBV5-1|NA
TGCGCCAGCAGCTACTTGACAGGCACTGAAGCTTTCTTT
CASSYLTGTEAFF
>TRBJ2-1|TRBD2|TRBV5-1|NA
TGCGCCAGCAGCTTAGCGGGAGTGGCCCACAATGAGCAGTTCTTC
CASSLAGVAHNEQFF
>TRBJ2-1|NA|TRBV7-9|once
TGTGCCAGCAGCTTAACAGTCGCCTTCTTC
CASSLTVAFF
>TRBJ1-1|NA|TRBV9|NA
TGTGCCAGCAGCGTAGTGCCACAGCTGAACACTGAAGCTTTCTTT
CASSVVPQLNTEAFF
>TRBJ2-1|TRBD2|TRBV14|NA
TGTGCCAGCAGCCAAGTGGGGGGACGCGGGAGGGATGAGCAGTTCTTC
CASSQVGGRGRDEQFF
>TRBJ2-7|TRBD2|TRBV4-1|NA
TGCGCCAGCAGTACCACTAGCGGTGAGGGATACGAGCAGTACTTC
CASSTTSGEGYEQYF
>TRBJ2-7|TRBD2|TRBV9|NA
TGTGCCAGCAGCGTAGGGGGGGGGAAGGACGAGCAGTACTTC
CASSVGGGKDEQYF
>TRBJ1-3|TRBD1|TRBV6-4|NA
TGTGCCAGCAGTCCCACAGGGGAAGGAAACACCATATATTTT
CASSPTGEGNTIYF
>TRBJ1-5|TRBD1|TRBV7-9|NA
TGTGCCAGCAGCTTAACGGCAGGGGGCGACCAGCCCCAGCATTTT
CASSLTAGGDQPQHF
>TRBJ2-3|NA|TRBV6-1|NA
TGTGCCAGCAGGGAACAGGGCTATCGCACAGATACGCAGTATTTT
CASREQGYRTDTQYF
>TRBJ2-2|NA|TRBV7-2|NA
TGTGCCAGCAGATCATGGACTCCCCCCGGCGGGGAGCTGTTTTTT
CASRSWTPPGGELFF
>TRBJ2-3|NA|TRBV15|NA
TGTGCCACCAGCGAATGGTTGGCGGGGGCGCTACTCACAGATACGCAGTATTTT
CATSEWLAGALLTDTQYF
>TRBJ2-4|TRBD1|TRBV14|NA
TGTGCCAGCAGCCAAAAGGTACGAGGGGGCCCAGCCAAAAACATTCAGTACTTC
CASSQKVRGGPAKNIQYF
>TRBJ2-7|TRBD1|TRBV4-3|NA
TGCGCCAGCAGCCATACCCCGGGACAGGGGGCCCACGAGCAGTACTTC
CASSHTPGQGAHEQYF
>TRBJ1-2|TRBD1|TRBV4-1|NA
TGCGCCAGCAGCCAAGTAAGGCAGGGGGATGGCTACACCTTC
CASSQVRQGDGYTF
>TRBJ1-1|NA|TRBV6-1|NA
TGTGCCAGCAGTTTCAGGGCAGGGACTGAAGCTTTCTTT
CASSFRAGTEAFF
>TRBJ2-5|NA|TRBV15|once
TGTGCCACCAGCAGAGGGAACCAGGGAAGGGCCCAGTACTTC
CATSRGNQGRAQYF
>TRBJ2-5|NA|TRBV6-5|NA
TGTGCCGCAAGGCGGGACAGACAAGAGACCCAGTACTTC
CAARRDRQETQYF
>TRBJ1-5|NA|TRBV5-1|NA
TGCGCCAGCAGCCCGGAGCGGGGGGGACAAAATAGCAATCAGCCCCAGCATTTT
CASSPERGGQNSNQPQHF
>TRBJ2-5|TRBD2|TRBV5-1|NA
TGCGCCAGCAGCTTGGCCGGGACTAGGCAAGAGACCCAGTACTTC
CASSLAGTRQETQYF
>TRBJ2-5|TRBD1|TRBV4-1|NA
TGCGCCAGCAGCCCCCCCGGGGGACAGGGGGACGTGAAGACCCAGTACTTC
CASSPPGGQGDVKTQYF
>TRBJ2-7|NA|TRBV27|few
TGTGCCAGCAGTTGGCCGGCGGGCGAGCAGTACTTC
CASSWPAGEQYF